This T cell receptor delta chain was identified in a study of Vδ1+ human thymocytes (dated by TCRdb to the late 2010s). Study-level background: mRNA-level TRG and TRD CDR3 repertoires of highly purified Vdelta1+ thymocytes from young children were characterised as a data resource. Validation of the multiplex-based CDR3 amplicon strategy against 5'RACE-based CDR3 amplicon generation methods had been performed previously. The paper as a whole reports these results and caveats: Unlike the oligoclonal repertoires in peripheral blood, the thymic TRG and TRD repertoires appeared highly polyclonal, with Gaussian CDR3 length distributions. The authors advised highly purified populations and single-cell validation, since unexpected Vdelta2 sequences could cause misinterpretation of bulk repertoire data. Because no clustering by age or sex was observed, donors were not stratified by these variables in the analyses. Many TRG clonotypes were shared between donors (up to about 7x10^3), whereas TRD repertoires were essentially private (max roughly 100 shared). Despite high sort purity, about a fifth of thymic TRD sequences were Vdelta2 (and few Vdelta3), unlike peripheral blood Vdelta1+ controls.

Cut back by 0 bases and 0 bases, the V and J ends lie 20 bases apart. The CDR3 spans 19 residues, from the cysteine through the phenylalanine. The sequence is cut down to CDR3 DNA, 57 bases in frame from base 1. For CDR1 and CDR2, the germline V gene lists TSWWSYY and QGS. Thymic samples were depleted of alphabeta T cells, then CD3+ TCRVdelta1+ TCRVdelta2- thymocytes were FACS-sorted. The purity of the sorted Vdelta1+ thymocytes fell between about 98% and 99.6%. Thymic specimens were obtained from several paediatric patients, aged from roughly 5 days to 16 months, who were undergoing corrective cardiac surgery. After the thymic tissue was dispersed, mononuclear cells were isolated using a Histopaque-1077 density gradient. Staining used anti-TCRVdelta1 clone TS8.2, anti-TCRVdelta2 clone B6, anti-CD3 clone HIT3a and anti-TCRalphabeta clone IP26 antibodies. This clone was seen a few times. No cognate antigen has been identified for it. Base-call qualities are not available, and no considerably larger clone is one nucleotide away.

RNA extraction was performed with the RNeasy mini kit, and reverse transcription was done with Superscript III. Multiplex PCR was used to generate CDR3 amplicons, with pooled V-gene forward primers and a constant-region reverse primer carrying Illumina adaptor overhangs. After gel purification, amplicons were indexed with Nextera index primers over roughly 8 extra PCR cycles and were then purified with AMPure XP beads. The libraries were sequenced on an Illumina MiSeq using paired-end 250 bp reads, dual indexing and an approximately 18% PhiX spike-in. The authors processed their data as follows. FastQC was used to quality check the reads, while ea-utils fastq-join merged the TRG read pairs. IMGT/HighV-QUEST was used to annotate the sequences, only productive sequences with an unambiguous V-gene assignment were kept, and clonotypes were defined as sequences sharing an identical CDR3 sequence. For downstream analysis, VDJtools 1.1.1, tcR 2.2.3, Treemap and vegan Shannon diversity in R 3.4.4 were used. TCRdb called clones anew from the public reads via CATT; matching DNA rows were later pooled. The V and J calls and clone size come from TCRdb's table, not from the authors' own analysis. The sample table holds approximately 58,000 delta-chain clones, of which roughly 15% were seen once. Of the sample, about 0.4% is held by the ten largest clones.

The chain was built from TRDV1 and TRDJ1; perhaps TRDD3 is the D gene, with 6 bases matching. This receptor was taken from a girl less than two years old who had congenital heart surgery. Source material: Vdelta1+ gamma-delta thymocytes from the thymus. In light of the paper, this sample's cell subset or site label describes: FACS-sorted CD3+ TCRalphabeta- TCRVdelta1+ TCRVdelta2- thymocytes. The sequence in DNA is TGTGCTCTTGGGGAACTTTGGTCTTTGAGGGGGAGTTACACCGATAAACTCATCTTT. This sequence encodes CALGELWSLRGSYTDKLIF.